Following are 24 T cell receptor beta chains from one sample sequenced in a study of blood T cells in healthy people across ages. Next came a second PCR, run for roughly 6 to 11 cycles, which used a sample-barcoded 5' primer along with a J-beta primer mix. TCRdb called the 5' RACE reads again in MiXCR, with one record for every CDR3 protein. The sample has about 780,000 distinct CDR3 sequences, about 42% seen once. What was sequenced was blood. The receptors were gathered from a man older than 75 in good health.

This rearrangement joins TRBV2 to TRBJ1-2; TRBD1 is a possible D gene (6 bases). CDR3 length: 15 amino acids. V was shortened by 6 bases and J by 6 bases, with 20 bases between the two germline ends. The germline CDR1 and CDR2 sequences are SNHLY and FYNNEI. CDR3 residues: CASRAENPGANGYTF. The CDR3 bases are TGTGCCAGCAGAGCCGAAAATCCAGGGGCGAATGGCTACACCTTC.

Worth noting for this clonotype: It may be a read error: a sequence one base away is much more abundant. The J gene is TRBJ2-5, the V gene TRBV20-1; no clear D. CDR3 length equals 14 residues. V lost 1 base to trimming and J lost 1 base, with 10 bases between them. Germline V gene sequence: CDR1 DFQATT, CDR2 SNEGSKA (reference sequence). CDR3 coding DNA: TGCAGTGCTAGAGTCAGCGAAGCCCAAGAGACCCAGTACTTC. Translation gives CSARVSEAQETQYF.

The sample holds a few counts of this clonotype. The chain recombines TRBV21-1 with TRBJ2-5; no check of the table's D call, TRBD1, against the DNA was made. TRBV21-1 represents a pseudogene. This CDR3 contains 15 residues. CDR3 protein: CASQLRNRDQETQYF. CDR3 nucleotide sequence: TGTGCCAGCCAACTCCGGAACAGGGACCAAGAGACCCAGTACTTC.

There are a few counts of this clonotype. The CDR3 DNA reads as TGTGCCAGCAGCTACAGTTCGGGCACCACTAACTATGGCTACACCTTC. Encoded protein: CASSYSSGTTNYGYTF. The chain uses TRBV7-2 and TRBJ1-2; no reliable D call. With 4 bases removed from V and 0 bases from J, the gap between germline ends came to 15 bases. This CDR3 is built from 16 residues. From germline, CDR1 is SGHTA and CDR2 FQGNSA.

The chain carries TRBV5-1 and TRBJ2-1; 14 nucleotides line up with TRBD2. Germline CDR1 SGHRS, CDR2 YFSETQ. CDR3 length: 15 residues. The trim removed 4 bases at V and 7 bases at J, leaving 4 bases unmatched. The CDR3 DNA reads TGCGCCAGCAGCCGAGGACTAGCGGGAGGTAATGAGCAGTTCTTC. Protein product: CASSRGLAGGNEQFF.

In nucleotides, the CDR3 is TGTGCCAGCAGCGCGGATATCAATTCACCCCTCCACTTT. Its translation is CASSADINSPLHF. This chain uses TRBV7-2 with TRBJ1-6; D not certain. Trimming shortened V by 5 bases and J by 7 bases, and 9 bases separated the two germline ends. Germline loops: CDR1 SGHTA, CDR2 FQGNSA. This CDR3 spans 13 amino acids.

V usage is TRBV20-1 and J usage is TRBJ2-1; 8 bases are a match to TRBD2. CDR1 and CDR2 from the germline V gene are DFQATT and SNEGSKA (reference sequence). This CDR3 has 12 residues. V gave up 6 bases and J gave up 5 bases; unmatched junction bases: 3. The CDR3 is CSASGLDNEQFF. The CDR3 nucleotides read TGCAGTGCCTCGGGACTAGACAATGAGCAGTTCTTC.

The chain carries TRBV6-1 and TRBJ2-1; D is unclear. V lost 3 bases to trimming and J lost 4 bases, with 10 bases between them. Germline CDR1 is MNHNS and CDR2 is SASEGT. The CDR3 extends over 14 amino acids. The CDR3 region is CASSDPTGYNEQFF. The CDR3 bases are TGTGCCAGCAGTGACCCCACCGGTTACAATGAGCAGTTCTTC.

This clonotype was counted a few times. This chain links TRBV29-1 with TRBJ2-1; 7 bases map to TRBD2. Germline loops: CDR1 SQVTM, CDR2 ANQGSEA. The CDR3 contains 14 residues. The V segment lost 4 bases and the J segment 4 bases; nucleotides outside the gene matches: 7. CDR3 residues: CSVVPAGPYNEQFF. DNA of the CDR3: TGCAGCGTTGTCCCAGCGGGACCTTACAATGAGCAGTTCTTC.

This clonotype has just a few counts. This chain links TRBV20-1 with TRBJ2-1; D is unclear. Germline V lookup: CDR1 DFQATT, CDR2 SNEGSKA (reference sequence). CDR3 size: 14 residues. Between the trimmed V and J ends, which lost 0 bases and 13 bases, there was a span of 19 bases. The CDR3 loop is CSARDSGSQETQFF. The CDR3 nucleotides read TGCAGTGCTAGAGACTCCGGGTCCCAGGAGACCCAGTTCTTC.

With regard to this clonotype: A much larger clonotype is one base distant, so this may be a read error. The chain is built from TRBV29-1 and TRBJ2-4, with 12 bases identical to TRBD2. The length of the CDR3 is 13 residues. Trimming at V came to 7 bases and at J to 13 bases, leaving 11 bases not matched to a gene. Germline V gene sequence: CDR1 SQVTM, CDR2 ANQGSEA. CDR3: CSASSGREYGQYF. DNA of the CDR3: TGCAGCGCCTCTAGCGGGAGGGAATACGGGCAGTACTTC.

This clonotype was counted many times. This sequence joins TRBV29-1 and TRBJ2-7; 11 bases match TRBD2. V trimming: 7 bases; J trimming: 5 bases; junction bases outside the gene matches: 13. The germline CDR1 and CDR2 sequences are SQVTM and ANQGSEA. This CDR3 comprises 15 residues. The CDR3 loop is CSAGTGTSGPNEQYF. The CDR3 DNA follows: TGCAGCGCCGGGACAGGGACTAGCGGTCCGAACGAGCAGTACTTC.

The sample holds a few counts of this clonotype. This chain connects TRBV28 to TRBJ2-7; no reliable D call. This CDR3 contains 12 residues. V was cut by 7 bases and J by 3 bases, with 10 bases left in between. Per germline, CDR1 MDHEN and CDR2 SYDVKM. The CDR3 nucleotides are TGTGCCAGCACCCTCGGGCTCTACGAGCAGTACTTC. It codes for CASTLGLYEQYF.

The chain combines TRBV6-5 with TRBJ1-2, with a possible D match to TRBD1 (6 bases). Looked up from germline, CDR1 is MNHEY and CDR2 is SVGAGI. This CDR3 has 16 residues. The germline V and J ends were trimmed by 0 bases and 4 bases, with 15 bases remaining between them. CDR3 region: CASSYSSTGRRYGYTF. CDR3 DNA: TGTGCCAGCAGTTACTCGTCGACAGGTAGACGCTATGGCTACACCTTC.

CDR3 coding DNA: TGTGCCTGGGTCGCTAGCGGCCGCACAGATACGCAGTATTTT. Encoded protein: CAWVASGRTDTQYF. This chain links TRBV30 with TRBJ2-3; 7 nucleotides match TRBD2. The V gene's germline CDR1 is GTSNPN and CDR2 SVGIG (reference sequence). V was clipped by 5 bases and J by 1 base; unmatched bases: 6. The length of the CDR3 is 14 residues.

The CDR3 DNA reads TGTGCCAGCAGTCCCATGGGGAAGGGCACCAATGAGCAGTTCTTC. This translates into CASSPMGKGTNEQFF. The chain employs TRBV28 and TRBJ2-1; D gene ambiguous. This CDR3 contains 15 residues. Germline V CDR1 and CDR2: MDHEN, SYDVKM. V was trimmed by 5 bases and J by 6 bases, leaving 17 bases between them.

The chain recombines TRBV20-1 with TRBJ2-5; 8 positions agree with TRBD2. The CDR3 is 14 amino acids. Trimming cost V 3 bases and J 11 bases; bases outside gene matches: 14. Germline CDR1 and CDR2: DFQATT and SNEGSKA (reference sequence). The CDR3 region has the DNA TGCAGTGCTAGTACTTCTTCCGGGAGGGGTGGGCAGTACTTC. It is translated as CSASTSSGRGGQYF.

The rearrangement joins TRBV20-1 to TRBJ2-7, with 9 positions matching TRBD1. The end of the DNA is better explained by TRBJ2-5, so the J call may be wrong. CDR1 is DFQATT and CDR2 is SNEGSKA in the germline V gene (reference sequence). CDR3 length: 14 residues. This CDR3 reads CSAGRTGVRETQYF. In DNA form, the CDR3 reads TGCAGTGCTGGCAGGACAGGGGTTAGGGAGACCCAGTACTTC.

The chain links TRBV20-1 to TRBJ2-3; a weak D match, TRBD2 (6 bases). The V end lost 3 bases, the J end lost 4 bases, and 17 bases lay between the germline ends. The CDR3 is 15 amino acids. Per germline, CDR1 DFQATT and CDR2 SNEGSKA (reference sequence). CDR3 sequence: CSAREVLASPDTQYF. Written as DNA, the CDR3 is TGCAGTGCTAGGGAGGTACTAGCTTCCCCAGATACGCAGTATTTT.

The chain recombines TRBV11-2 with TRBJ2-4, with D tentatively TRBD1 (6 bases). The assigned J gene may be wrong: the sequence end matches TRBJ2-5 better. This CDR3 is built from 14 residues. CDR1 and CDR2 (germline): SGHAT, FQNNGV. The CDR3 DNA is TGTGCCAGCAACCAACACAGGGATCAGGAGACCCAGTACTTC. Translation: CASNQHRDQETQYF.

This clonotype was seen more than once but under ten times. A much larger clone sits a single nucleotide away, making a read error possible. The rearrangement uses TRBV15 and TRBJ1-1; D unclear. Germline CDR1 is LNHNV and CDR2 is YYDKDF (reference sequence). The CDR3 contains 14 residues. V lost 1 base, J lost 1 base, and 7 bases lay in between. CDR3 coding DNA: TGTGCCACCAGCAGAGGTCCGACGAACACTGAAGCTTTCTTT. The encoded protein is CATSRGPTNTEAFF.

The chain employs TRBV20-1 and TRBJ2-4; D possibly uses TRBD1 or TRBD2 (6 bases each). The DNA end lines up better with TRBJ2-7; the J call may be wrong. Germline V gene data show CDR1 as DFQATT and CDR2 as SNEGSKA (reference sequence). The CDR3 length is 14 residues. CDR3 sequence reads: CSASTGLGGGEQYF. CDR3 sequence (DNA): TGCAGTGCTTCCACAGGTCTAGGGGGAGGCGAGCAGTACTTC.

This clonotype was recorded a few times. The germline gene is not matched at one end of the junction; a read error may be the cause. This rearrangement joins TRBV9 to TRBJ2-3, with 9 bases aligning to TRBD2. CDR3 length equals 19 residues. From germline, CDR1 is SGDLS and CDR2 YYNGEE. The CDR3 reads CASSVLPRLAGMRTDAQYF. The CDR3 DNA sequence: TGTGCCAGCAGCGTTCTCCCCCGGCTAGCGGGAATGAGGACAGATGCGCAGTATTTT.

This chain links TRBV5-1 with TRBJ2-3; 7 bases match TRBD2. Germline trimming cut 7 bases from V and 0 bases from J; bases unmatched to any gene: 5. The CDR3 sequence is 14 residues long. The germline gives CDR1 SGHRS, CDR2 YFSETQ. This CDR3 is CASRSGASTDTQYF. CDR3 coding DNA: TGCGCCAGCCGGAGCGGGGCTAGCACAGATACGCAGTATTTT. Using reference TRBV5-1 and TRBJ2-3 for the parts outside the CDR3, the full variable domain is KAGVTQTPRYLIKTRGQQVTLSCSPISGHRSVSWYQQTPGQGLQFLFEYFSETQRNKGNFPGRFSGRQFSNSRSEMNVSTLELGDSALYLCASRSGASTDTQYFGPGTRLTVL.